This T cell receptor (beta chain) was obtained from a study of T cells in Graves' hyperthyroidism and ophthalmopathy. Whole-study findings and limits: A model of 13 V-J features distinguished ophthalmopathy from stable hyperthyroidism.

This clonotype was counted at least ten times. As yet, its antigen is unknown. Clinical symptoms, serum thyroxine, TRAb, thyroid ultrasound and orbital computed tomography informed diagnoses. In germline, CDR1 is SGHTA, CDR2 FQGNSA. This CDR3 region has 16 residues. The V and J ends lost 2 bases and 6 bases respectively, with 14 bases between them. RNA transcripts served as the template for amplifying TCR beta CDR3 regions. In the first-round RT-PCR of the TCR CDR3, the HTBI primer set was used. TCRdb re-called the multiplex PCR reads through MiXCR, storing one row per CDR3 protein. The data show about 350,000 distinct CDR3 sequences, roughly an eighth seen once.

The TCR comes from a woman in her 40s with Graves' ophthalmopathy. The source material was blood. J is TRBJ1-6 and V is TRBV7-2; D gene unclear. The CDR3 coding sequence is TGTGCCAGCAGCTTAATAGGGAGAGGGCCTAATTCACCCCTCCACTTT. Its protein product is CASSLIGRGPNSPLHF.